A single sample is the source of the 5 T cell receptor beta chains below, sequenced in a study of T cell changes during pregnancy in multiple sclerosis (dated by TCRdb to the late 2010s). The library was obtained by the immunoSEQ multiplex PCR assay. This immuneACCESS table, as held by TCRdb, lists in-frame sequences with V and J called but not all clones. Of the missing ones, under half trace to an unresolved V gene in checked studies; the others have no known cause. The table for this sample lists tens of thousands of clones; approximately 94% of them were counted only once. Under 3% of the sample is in the top ten clones. This sample comprised CD8+ T cells from peripheral blood mononuclear cells, obtained after pregnancy. Receptors were obtained from a female donor with multiple sclerosis, enrolled in a pregnancy study.

The chain combines TRBV29-1 with TRBJ1-2, with 9 bases identical to TRBD1. The CDR3 has 13 amino acids. Germline V gene lookup returns CDR1 SQVTM and CDR2 ANQGSEA. V lost 6 bases to trimming and J lost 3 bases; unmatched junction nucleotides: 5. The CDR3 DNA reads TGCAGCGTCCCGACAGGGGGGGACTATGGCTACACCTTC. Translation: CSVPTGGDYGYTF.

V gene TRBV5-5 combines with J gene TRBJ2-7; no clear D. Germline V CDR1 and CDR2: SGHKS, YYEKEE (reference sequence). Trimming removed 3 bases from V and 4 bases from J, with 14 bases in between. The CDR3 runs to 14 residues. The DNA of the CDR3 is TGTGCCAGCAGCTCACTCTGGCGGCCTTACGAGCAGTACTTC. This codes for CASSSLWRPYEQYF.

V gene TRBV2 combines with J gene TRBJ2-6; 9 bases fit TRBD1. Germline CDR1 reads SNHLY; CDR2 reads FYNNEI. After removal of 6 bases from V and 0 bases from J, the junction contained 12 bases not matched to a gene. The CDR3 covers 19 residues. This CDR3 is CASSDPGQGSLSGANVLTF. CDR3 in DNA: TGTGCCAGCAGCGACCCGGGACAGGGATCCCTCTCTGGGGCCAACGTCCTGACTTTC.

The chain recombines TRBV27 with TRBJ1-2, with D maybe TRBD1 (6 bases). Looked up from germline, CDR1 is MNHEY and CDR2 is SMNVEV (reference sequence). Trimming left V 6 bases short and J 2 bases short, with 16 bases between. This CDR3 comprises 15 residues. This CDR3 reads CASRSYTGSNYGYTF. The CDR3 DNA sequence: TGTGCCAGCAGATCATACACAGGGTCCAACTATGGCTACACCTTC.

The genes are TRBV9 and TRBJ1-3; D uncertain. Trimming cost V 0 bases and J 4 bases, with 17 bases left between them. The CDR3 has 17 residues. CDR1 and CDR2 from the germline V gene are SGDLS and YYNGEE. CDR3 bases: TGTGCCAGCAGCGTAGTGAGGGTTCGAAGATTCGGAAACACCATATATTTT. Its translation is CASSVVRVRRFGNTIYF.